This paragraph covers one TCR beta chain sequence. This CDR3 is 18 amino acids long. Trimming cost V 0 bases and J 4 bases; bases outside gene matches: 13. CDR1 is SGHRS, CDR2 YFSETQ, per germline. As originally analysed: By means of reference gene primer amplification, nucleated cell counts were estimated. Sequencing used immunoSEQ multiplex PCR; TCRdb keeps in-frame clones, though not all of them. V and J calls plus clone size are reproduced from that table; the DNA served to infer D and trimming. In the table there are under 500,000 clones, about 85% of which are singletons. The data derive from a study of blood T cell repertoires in COVID-19. Across the study: Sites in the United States, Italy and Spain provided acute and convalescent COVID-19 samples. Sources were T cells, B-cell-depleted T cells, or PBMCs; the material itself was cDNA or gDNA.

The chain carries TRBV5-1 and TRBJ2-3, with TRBD1 matching over 8 bases. The clonotype was recovered from a woman younger than 30 with acute COVID-19. Sequencing was carried out using PBMCs or T cells enriched from blood (not recorded which). This CDR3 is CASSLGLTGTGGSDTQYF. The DNA of the CDR3 is TGCGCCAGCAGCTTGGGCCTCACCGGGACAGGTGGTTCAGATACGCAGTATTTT.